These 13 T cell receptor beta chains came from one sample sequenced in a study of control samples from healthy donors and cancer patients. Profiling relied on immunoSEQ multiplex PCR, and the TCRdb table lists in-frame clones only, not all of them. The sample records about 84,000 clones, around 80% being singletons. Sequences were obtained from PBMCs. Receptors were obtained from a man in his 60s with head and neck cancer.

This clone has only a few counts. This chain links TRBV7-2 with TRBJ2-5; 9 bases line up with TRBD2. CDR1 and CDR2 (germline): SGHTA, FQGNSA. V lost 6 bases to trimming and J lost 6 bases; unmatched junction nucleotides: 14. The CDR3 has 16 amino acids. The CDR3 loop is CASSTSVAGGPKTQYF. The CDR3 nucleotides read TGTGCCAGCAGTACCTCAGTGGCGGGAGGGCCGAAGACCCAGTACTTC.

This chain joins TRBV7-6 and TRBJ1-6, with a tentative D call TRBD1 (6 bases). CDR1 is SGHVS and CDR2 is FNYEAQ in the germline V gene. CDR3 size: 17 residues. V was trimmed by 5 bases and J by 7 bases, leaving 21 bases between them. This CDR3 reads CASSPENHRDGNSPLHF. The CDR3 bases are TGTGCCAGCAGCCCAGAAAATCACAGGGATGGAAATTCACCCCTCCACTTT.

The sample holds a few counts of this clone. This chain joins TRBV18 and TRBJ1-2; perhaps TRBD1 as D (6 bases). The ends were cut back, 1 base at V and 3 bases at J, with 9 bases in the middle. This CDR3 spans 14 amino acids. From germline, CDR1 is KGHSH and CDR2 LQKENI. DNA of the CDR3: TGTGCCAGCTCACCACGATCAGGGGACTATGGCTACACCTTC. Its translation: CASSPRSGDYGYTF. Full variable domain (rest looked up from reference TRBV18 and TRBJ1-2): NAGVMQNPRHLVRRRGQEARLRCSPMKGHSHVYWYRQLPEEGLKFMVYLQKENIIDESGMPKERFSAEFPKEGPSILRIQQVVRGDSAAYFCASSPRSGDYGYTFGSGTRLTVV.

The chain joins TRBV7-9 to TRBJ1-2; the D gene is possibly TRBD1 (5 bases). V lost 0 bases, J lost 7 bases, and 12 bases lay in between. This CDR3 has 14 residues. Germline CDR1 reads SEHNR; CDR2 reads FQNEAQ (reference sequence). The CDR3 DNA reads as TGTGCCAGCAGCTTAGCGGCAGGGCCAGGTGGCTACACCTTC. As protein: CASSLAAGPGGYTF.

The rearrangement uses TRBV11-1 and TRBJ2-3; 12 positions match TRBD2. Germline V CDR1 and CDR2: SGHAT, FQDESV (reference sequence). V shed 4 bases and J 2 bases; nucleotides not matched to a gene: 4. The CDR3 sequence is 16 residues long. CDR3 protein: CASSSLAGGPTDTQYF. The CDR3 region has the DNA TGTGCCAGCAGCTCCCTAGCGGGAGGGCCCACAGATACGCAGTATTTT.

The V and J genes are TRBV11-2 and TRBJ1-4; D may be TRBD1 (6 bases). Germline-derived CDR1 and CDR2 are SGHAT and FQNNGV. The CDR3 runs to 14 residues. Trimming stripped 5 bases from V and 4 bases from J, with 11 bases between. CDR3 in amino acids: CASSIRTDNEKLFF. The CDR3 nucleotides read TGTGCCAGCAGCATCCGGACAGATAATGAAAAACTGTTTTTT.

This chain links TRBV6-5 with TRBJ2-7; 9 bases are shared with TRBD1. V was clipped by 5 bases and J by 5 bases; unmatched bases: 10. The germline V gene has CDR1 MNHEY and CDR2 SVGAGI. The CDR3 sequence is 15 residues long. This CDR3 is CASSPGTGRTHEQYF. The CDR3 bases are TGTGCCAGCAGTCCCGGGACAGGGCGTACCCACGAGCAGTACTTC.

The table lists this clone with a count of one. This chain joins TRBV11-3 and TRBJ2-3; D is undetermined. CDR1 and CDR2 from the germline V gene are SGHNT and YENEEA. This CDR3 has 16 amino acids. V gave up 1 base and J gave up 4 bases, with 15 bases separating them. The DNA of the CDR3 is TGTGCCAGCAGCTTAGGGTCGACTTCCAACTCAGATACGCAGTATTTT. Its protein is CASSLGSTSNSDTQYF.

The chain joins TRBV6-5 to TRBJ1-1, with D possibly being TRBD1 (6 bases). With 2 bases removed from V and 1 base from J, the gap between germline ends came to 14 bases. Germline values: CDR1 MNHEY, CDR2 SVGAGI. The CDR3 is 16 amino acids. The CDR3 reads CASSYGWGGSNTEAFF. The CDR3 coding sequence is TGTGCCAGCAGTTACGGGTGGGGGGGCTCGAACACTGAAGCTTTCTTT.

The chain uses TRBV10-2 and TRBJ2-7; D might be TRBD1 (5 bases). CDR1 WSHSY and CDR2 SAAADI come from the germline V gene. This CDR3 comprises 14 residues. Trimming pared 2 bases from V and 3 bases from J, leaving 11 bases between. As DNA, the CDR3 is TGCGCCAGCAGTGAGCCAGGACACGACTACGAGCAGTACTTC. As protein: CASSEPGHDYEQYF.

J is TRBJ2-2 and V is TRBV11-3, with 12 bases lining up with TRBD2. The CDR3 contains 17 residues. J lost 4 bases, V lost 4 bases, and 7 bases had no gene match. CDR1 is SGHNT and CDR2 is YENEEA in the germline V gene. This CDR3 is CASSSGSSGRATGELFF. As DNA, the CDR3 is TGTGCCAGCAGCTCCGGTTCTAGCGGGAGGGCCACCGGGGAGCTGTTTTTT.

The V call is TRBV5-1, the J call TRBJ2-7; 7 positions match TRBD2. V was pared by 3 bases and J by 3 bases, with 9 bases of the junction left unmatched. The CDR3 covers 15 residues. From germline, CDR1 is SGHRS and CDR2 YFSETQ. Written as DNA, the CDR3 is TGCGCCAGCAGCTCCGCTAGCGGTTACAACTACGAGCAGTACTTC. Residues: CASSSASGYNYEQYF.

The V and J genes are TRBV6-5 and TRBJ2-1; the D gene is possibly TRBD2 (5 bases). This CDR3 is 14 amino acids long. Germline V gene sequence: CDR1 MNHEY, CDR2 SVGAGI. V was cut by 7 bases and J by 3 bases, with 13 bases left in between. The CDR3 sequence: CASTPRGIYNEQFF. The CDR3, as DNA: TGTGCCAGCACCCCCCGGGGAATCTACAATGAGCAGTTCTTC.